This paragraph reports one T cell receptor (beta chain). In the authors' methods: The assay estimated nucleated cells by amplifying reference gene primers. Sequencing used immunoSEQ multiplex PCR; TCRdb keeps in-frame clones, though not all of them. D and trimming come from the DNA, and the V and J calls and clone size come from that table. The table has over 130,000 clones, roughly 87% seen once. This specimen comes from a study of blood T cell repertoires in COVID-19. About the study: Samples came from the United States, Italy and Spain, spanning acute and convalescent COVID-19. T cells, B-cell-depleted T cells, or PBMCs supplied cDNA or gDNA.

This CDR3 spans 15 amino acids. Germline values: CDR1 SGHRS, CDR2 YFSETQ. Deletions cut 0 bases from V and 5 bases from J, with 11 bases between. The sample comprised peripheral blood. The source is an older woman with active or convalescent COVID-19. This rearrangement joins TRBV5-1 to TRBJ1-4, with no clear D. In nucleotides, the CDR3 is TGCGCCAGCAGCTTGGGCTTGGCCCAGAATGAAAAACTGTTTTTT. Protein product: CASSLGLAQNEKLFF. Together with reference TRBV5-1 and TRBJ1-4, the CDR3 gives the full variable domain: KAGVTQTPRYLIKTRGQQVTLSCSPISGHRSVSWYQQTPGQGLQFLFEYFSETQRNKGNFPGRFSGRQFSNSRSEMNVSTLELGDSALYLCASSLGLAQNEKLFFGSGTQLSVL.